Reported below is one T cell receptor (beta chain). The antigen is not known. These data originate in a study of long-term antiretroviral therapy in people with HIV. Study-level information: Some samples came about a decade before the 2015 immediate-ART recommendation, and these were the earliest. Study results and caveats: Pre-ART clonal expansions dominated every time point's repertoire.

The CDR3 sequence is 14 residues long. From germline, CDR1 is SNHLY and CDR2 FYNNEI. The V gene lost 4 bases and the J gene lost 5 bases, with 14 bases spanning the gap. Sequencing relied on immunoSEQ assay v3.0, run at survey level. The assay was immunoSEQ multiplex PCR, and TCRdb's table has in-frame clones only and misses some. The data contain 21,000 or so clones, around 82% of them singletons. Samples held about 0.95-10 million cryopreserved PBMC, and DNA extraction followed. This sequence was found in a man between 45 and 60 years old with HIV. The gene calls are TRBV2 and TRBJ2-5; tentative D call: TRBD2 (5 bases). Source: unsorted PBMCs, taken at the start of antiretroviral therapy. CDR3 loop: CASSGVVSVETQYF. The CDR3 region has the DNA TGTGCCAGCAGTGGAGTTGTTAGCGTGGAGACCCAGTACTTC.